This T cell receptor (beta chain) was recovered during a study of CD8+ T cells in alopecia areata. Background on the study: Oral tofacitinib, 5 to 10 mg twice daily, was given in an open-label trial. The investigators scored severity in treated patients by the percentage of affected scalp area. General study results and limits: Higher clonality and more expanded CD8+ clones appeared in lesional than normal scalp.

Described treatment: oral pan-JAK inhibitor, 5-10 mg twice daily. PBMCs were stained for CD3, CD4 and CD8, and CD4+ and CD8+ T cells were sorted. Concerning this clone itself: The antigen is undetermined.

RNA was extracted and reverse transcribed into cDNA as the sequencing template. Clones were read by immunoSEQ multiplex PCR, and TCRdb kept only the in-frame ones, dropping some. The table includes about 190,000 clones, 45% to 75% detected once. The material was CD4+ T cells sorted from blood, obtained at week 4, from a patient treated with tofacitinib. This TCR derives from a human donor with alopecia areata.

CDR3 nucleotide sequence: TGTGCCTGGAGTCAGGGTCCCTACAATGAGCAGTTCTTC. Protein: CAWSQGPYNEQFF. This sequence joins TRBV30 and TRBJ2-1, with D tentatively TRBD1 (5 bases). V was cut by 2 bases and J by 2 bases, with 7 bases left in between. Germline CDR1 and CDR2: GTSNPN and SVGIG (reference sequence). This CDR3 is 13 amino acids long.